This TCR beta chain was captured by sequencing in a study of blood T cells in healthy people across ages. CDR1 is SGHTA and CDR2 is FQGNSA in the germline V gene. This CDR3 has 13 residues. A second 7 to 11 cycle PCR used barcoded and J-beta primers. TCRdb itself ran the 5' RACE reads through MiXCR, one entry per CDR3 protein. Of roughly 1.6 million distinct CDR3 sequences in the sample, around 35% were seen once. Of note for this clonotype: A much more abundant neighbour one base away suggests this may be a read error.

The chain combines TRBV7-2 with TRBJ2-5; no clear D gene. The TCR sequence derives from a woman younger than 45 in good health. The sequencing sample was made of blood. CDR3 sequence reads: CASSPQNQEIQYF. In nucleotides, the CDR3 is TGTGCCAGCAGCCCACAGAATCAAGAGATCCAGTACTTC.